The 5 T cell receptor beta chains below all came from one sample that was sequenced in a study of cytomegalovirus exposure and HLA in healthy donors (dated by TCRdb to the late 2010s). Libraries were made using the immunoSEQ multiplex PCR assay. Entries here come from immuneACCESS through TCRdb and include only in-frame sequences with V and J called. Some clones fail to appear in such tables; in the studies checked, an unresolved V gene covers under half of the shortfall, and the cause of the remainder is unknown. This sample comprises 200,000 or so clones, around 83% of them detected only once. 13% of the sample lies in the top ten. The sample taken for sequencing was PBMCs. These receptors were collected from a young woman in good health and CMV-seropositive.

V and J are TRBV5-1 and TRBJ2-1; 12 nucleotides agree with TRBD1. Germline CDR1 is SGHRS and CDR2 is YFSETQ. Germline trimming cut 2 bases from V and 4 bases from J; bases unmatched to any gene: 13. The CDR3 runs to 19 residues. The DNA of the CDR3 is TGCGCCAGCAGCTTTACCGGGACAGGGGGCTCCGTGGCGTACAATGAGCAGTTCTTC. It translates to CASSFTGTGGSVAYNEQFF.

The chain is built from TRBV28 and TRBJ1-5; D unclear. Trimming took 7 bases from V and 7 from J, leaving 11 bases between them. The CDR3 consists of 12 residues. Per the germline V gene, CDR1 is MDHEN and CDR2 is SYDVKM. CDR3 in amino acids: CASNIANQPQHF. In nucleotides, the CDR3 is TGTGCCAGCAATATAGCGAACCAGCCCCAGCATTTT.

V and J are TRBV28 and TRBJ2-7, with TRBD1 identical over 7 bases. This CDR3 region has 14 residues. V shed 5 bases, J shed 3 bases, and the junction held 7 bases outside the gene matches. Looked up from germline, CDR1 is MDHEN and CDR2 is SYDVKM. CDR3: CASSPFRGHYEQYF. DNA for the CDR3: TGTGCCAGCAGTCCGTTTAGGGGGCACTACGAGCAGTACTTC.

The J gene is TRBJ1-3, the V gene TRBV28, with D perhaps TRBD1 (5 bases). The CDR3 is 14 amino acids. Germline V gives CDR1 MDHEN, CDR2 SYDVKM. Trimming stripped 6 bases from V and 8 bases from J, with 17 bases between. The CDR3 here is CASSRPPGEDTIYF. In DNA, the CDR3 is TGTGCCAGCAGCCGACCTCCGGGGGAGGACACCATATATTTT.

The gene calls are TRBV27 and TRBJ1-5; D unresolved. V shed 2 bases and J shed 6 bases, with 11 bases lying between them. The CDR3 is made up of 14 amino acids. The germline V gene encodes CDR1 MNHEY and CDR2 SMNVEV (reference sequence). The CDR3: CASSLNGLGQPQHF. The CDR3 DNA reads as TGTGCCAGCAGTTTAAATGGCCTAGGTCAGCCCCAGCATTTT.